What follows describes a single TCR beta chain. Its antigen is currently unknown. Constant-region reverse primers amplified full-length variable regions, followed by semi-nested Nested Universal Primer A PCR. TCRdb passed the 5' RACE reads through MiXCR, listing each CDR3 protein once. This sample has approximately 12,000 distinct CDR3 sequences; about half occur once, and the top ten carry about an eighth. The CDR3 totals 14 residues. Trimming cost V 4 bases and J 8 bases; bases outside gene matches: 3. The germline gives CDR1 SGHRS, CDR2 YFSETQ. General study results and limits: In terms of TCR gene usage, tumor memory CD4+ T cells clustered together with blood and lymph node memory CD4+ cells, as well as with lymph node naive CD4+ cells. The larger-cohort validation was restricted to a single TCR beta V-J rearrangement rather than whole repertoires. Tumor Treg TCRs overlapped most with tumor naive CD4+ cells.

The sample was tumor-infiltrating naive CD4+ T cells sorted from the breast tumor. Noted subset: naive CD4+ T cells, CD4+CD45RA+CD25-. V gene TRBV5-1 combines with J gene TRBJ1-6; 10 nucleotides match TRBD1. This clonotype was sampled from a female donor with breast cancer. The CDR3 DNA reads as TGCGCCAGCAGCGGGGGACAGGGGTATTCACCCCTCCACTTT. It specifies CASSGGQGYSPLHF.